These 27 T cell receptor beta chains came from one sample sequenced in a study of blood T cell repertoires in COVID-19. Clones were read by immunoSEQ multiplex PCR, and TCRdb kept only the in-frame ones, dropping some. The sample shows about 100,000 clones, 85% of them seen only once. The sample consisted of peripheral blood. The receptors come from a man aged 50 to 59 with active or convalescent COVID-19.

This clone was detected once. The chain uses TRBV12-5 and TRBJ2-1, with a weak D call TRBD1 (5 bases). CDR1 and CDR2 (germline): LGHNT, FRNRAP. The germline V and J ends were trimmed by 2 bases and 8 bases, with 19 bases remaining between them. The CDR3 is made up of 16 amino acids. DNA of the CDR3: TGTGCTAGTGGTTTGCCACCAGTGCAGGGTGGCGATGAGCAGTTCTTC. It is translated as CASGLPPVQGGDEQFF.

The chain combines TRBV27 with TRBJ2-1, with 8 bases lining up with TRBD1. Germline V gene sequence: CDR1 MNHEY, CDR2 SMNVEV (reference sequence). The CDR3 contains 14 residues. V gave up 8 bases and J gave up 7 bases; unmatched junction bases: 10. The CDR3 DNA is TGTGCCAGCGGAAGGACAGGGATTTCGAATGAGCAGTTCTTC. Its translation: CASGRTGISNEQFF.

This sequence joins TRBV5-1 and TRBJ2-5, with TRBD2 as a possible D gene (5 bases). Trimming removed 4 bases from V and 2 bases from J, with 15 bases in between. The CDR3 sequence is 15 residues long. The germline V gene encodes CDR1 SGHRS and CDR2 YFSETQ. CDR3 loop: CASSPREGLQETQYF. CDR3 in DNA: TGCGCCAGCAGCCCCCGAGAGGGCTTACAAGAGACCCAGTACTTC.

This chain links TRBV7-6 with TRBJ1-1; D gene uncertain. CDR3 length: 13 amino acids. CDR1 and CDR2 (germline): SGHVS, FNYEAQ. Trimming removed 5 bases at V and 1 base at J, with 8 bases between. CDR3 residues: CASSHNRNTEAFF. As DNA, the CDR3 is TGTGCCAGCAGCCATAACAGGAACACTGAAGCTTTCTTT.

V gene TRBV11-3 combines with J gene TRBJ1-1; 9 bases align to TRBD1. The V and J ends lost 4 bases and 6 bases, in that order; junction bases with no gene match: 9. CDR1 SGHNT and CDR2 YENEEA come from the germline V gene. This CDR3 spans 15 amino acids. Here the CDR3 DNA reads TGTGCCAGCAGCTCACTACAGGGGGCGATCTCTGAAGCTTTCTTT. Residues: CASSSLQGAISEAFF.

The rearrangement uses TRBV6-5 and TRBJ1-5, with D hard to call. V was trimmed by 5 bases and J by 2 bases, leaving 4 bases between them. The germline V gene encodes CDR1 MNHEY and CDR2 SVGAGI. The CDR3 contains 12 residues. CDR3 region: CASSHGNQPQHF. The CDR3 nucleotides read TGTGCCAGCAGTCATGGCAATCAGCCCCAGCATTTT.

The J gene is TRBJ2-1, the V gene TRBV5-4; no reliable D call. Germline CDR1 and CDR2: SGHNT and YYREEE (reference sequence). The CDR3 runs to 14 residues. V was trimmed by 0 bases and J by 0 bases, leaving 4 bases between them. In DNA, the CDR3 is TGTGCCAGCAGCTTGGCGGTCTCCTACAATGAGCAGTTCTTC. This translates into CASSLAVSYNEQFF.

V usage is TRBV2 and J usage is TRBJ1-2; D is unclear. There are 12 residues in the CDR3. Trimming stripped 6 bases from V and 2 bases from J, with 7 bases between. CDR1 and CDR2 (germline): SNHLY, FYNNEI. The CDR3 region is CASSPQNYGYTF. CDR3 nucleotide sequence: TGTGCCAGCAGCCCACAGAACTATGGCTACACCTTC. Variable domain in full (rest from reference TRBV2 and TRBJ1-2): EPEVTQTPSHQVTQMGQEVILRCVPISNHLYFYWYRQILGQKVEFLVSFYNNEISEKSEIFDDQFSVERPDGSNFTLKIRSTKLEDSAMYFCASSPQNYGYTFGSGTRLTVV.

The CDR3 coding sequence is TGTGCCAGCTCACCTGGGGGCCTCGGGGAGCTGTTTTTT. As protein: CASSPGGLGELFF. The chain joins TRBV18 to TRBJ2-2; a possible D gene is TRBD1 (6 bases). CDR1 is KGHSH and CDR2 is LQKENI in the germline V gene. The CDR3 totals 13 residues. V was cut by 3 bases and J by 7 bases, with 9 bases left in between.

The chain joins TRBV6-5 to TRBJ1-2; tentative D call: TRBD1 (5 bases). Trimming cost V 5 bases and J 5 bases, with 12 bases left between them. This CDR3 spans 13 amino acids. Germline-derived CDR1 and CDR2 are MNHEY and SVGAGI. CDR3 region: CASSNRRGYGYTF. The DNA for the CDR3 is TGTGCCAGCAGTAACCGACGGGGGTATGGCTACACCTTC.

In its sample, this clone was seen many times. The chain carries TRBV7-6 and TRBJ1-6; D remains ambiguous. Germline assignment: CDR1 SGHVS and CDR2 FNYEAQ. This CDR3 comprises 13 residues. Deletions cut 4 bases from V and 4 bases from J, with 5 bases between. CDR3 loop: CASSSSYNSPLHF. CDR3 DNA: TGTGCCAGCAGCTCCAGTTATAATTCACCCCTCCACTTT.

The genes are TRBV6-5 and TRBJ1-2, with TRBD1 matching 7 bases. The CDR3 runs 14 residues. From germline, CDR1 is MNHEY and CDR2 SVGAGI. V was clipped by 0 bases and J by 4 bases; unmatched bases: 2. This CDR3 reads CASSYSDRSYGYTF. The CDR3 DNA sequence: TGTGCCAGCAGTTACTCGGACAGGAGCTATGGCTACACCTTC.

The V and J genes are TRBV7-3 and TRBJ2-1, with D maybe TRBD2 (6 bases). Trimming removed 5 bases from V and 4 bases from J, with 18 bases in between. Germline values: CDR1 SGHTA, CDR2 FQGTGA. The CDR3 runs 16 residues. The CDR3 loop is CASSPVFQRAYNEQFF. The DNA for the CDR3 is TGTGCCAGCAGCCCTGTGTTTCAGCGGGCGTACAATGAGCAGTTCTTC.

The chain has TRBV4-1 and TRBJ2-5; TRBD2 is a possible D gene (6 bases). Germline V lookup: CDR1 MGHRA, CDR2 YSYEKL. The CDR3 contains 14 residues. Deletions cut 1 base from V and 0 bases from J, with 6 bases between. CDR3 DNA sequence: TGCGCCAGCAGCCAAGGGGACTACCAAGAGACCCAGTACTTC. Translating it yields CASSQGDYQETQYF.

This chain links TRBV19 with TRBJ2-7; 9 bases are shared with TRBD1. Germline assignment: CDR1 LNHDA and CDR2 SQIVND (reference sequence). The CDR3 runs to 14 residues. J gave up 1 base and V 9 bases, and 7 bases lay outside the gene matches. The CDR3 loop is CASQQGAASYEQYF. DNA of the CDR3: TGTGCCAGCCAACAGGGGGCGGCGTCCTACGAGCAGTACTTC.

The genes are TRBV7-8 and TRBJ2-3; the match to TRBD2 covers 11 bases. The CDR3 consists of 15 residues. Trimming at V came to 5 bases and at J to 2 bases, leaving 3 bases not matched to a gene. Germline CDR1 reads SGHVS; CDR2 reads FQNEAQ. CDR3 in amino acids: CASSNSGRATDTQYF. CDR3 bases: TGTGCCAGCAGCAATAGCGGGAGGGCCACAGATACGCAGTATTTT.

The V gene is TRBV7-9, the J gene TRBJ1-1; a weak D match, TRBD1 (6 bases). Deletions cut 5 bases from V and 0 bases from J, with 16 bases between. Germline-derived CDR1 and CDR2 are SEHNR and FQNEAQ (reference sequence). This CDR3 has 16 amino acids. The CDR3 reads CASSPEGGPMNTEAFF. In DNA form, the CDR3 reads TGTGCCAGCAGCCCCGAGGGGGGGCCTATGAACACTGAAGCTTTCTTT. Supplemented by reference TRBV7-9 and TRBJ1-1, the full variable domain reads DTGVSQNPRHKITKRGQNVTFRCDPISEHNRLYWYRQTLGQGPEFLTYFQNEAQLEKSRLLSDRFSAERPKGSFSTLEIQRTEQGDSAMYLCASSPEGGPMNTEAFFGQGTRLTVV.

This clone has a handful of counts. The chain is built from TRBV11-3 and TRBJ1-6, with 10 bases that match TRBD1. The V gene's germline CDR1 is SGHNT and CDR2 YENEEA. The junction had 2 bases not matched to a gene; V was cut back by 2 bases and J by 7 bases. This CDR3 is 15 amino acids long. This CDR3 is CASSLLGQGNSPLHF. CDR3 in DNA: TGTGCCAGCAGCTTATTGGGACAGGGGAATTCACCCCTCCACTTT.

The gene calls are TRBV11-3 and TRBJ2-2; 7 bases are a match to TRBD1. Unmatched junction bases numbered 5, after V lost 8 bases and J lost 8 bases. The germline V gene has CDR1 SGHNT and CDR2 YENEEA. This CDR3 comprises 12 residues. CDR3 sequence: CASGTGQGELFF. The CDR3 DNA sequence: TGTGCCAGCGGCACGGGACAGGGGGAGCTGTTTTTT.

This clone was found a few times. The gene calls are TRBV11-2 and TRBJ2-7; D unresolved. V was trimmed by 0 bases and J by 3 bases, leaving 12 bases between them. Per germline, CDR1 SGHAT and CDR2 FQNNGV. The CDR3 is 15 amino acids. For the CDR3, the DNA is TGTGCCAGCAGCTTAGATCTAGGATCCTACTACGAGCAGTACTTC. Its translation: CASSLDLGSYYEQYF. Supplemented by reference TRBV11-2 and TRBJ2-7, the full variable domain reads EAGVAQSPRYKIIEKRQSVAFWCNPISGHATLYWYQQILGQGPKLLIQFQNNGVVDDSQLPKDRFSAERLKGVDSTLKIQPAKLEDSAVYLCASSLDLGSYYEQYFGPGTRLTVT.

V is TRBV5-1 and J is TRBJ2-2; tentative D call: TRBD2 (6 bases). The CDR3 runs 15 residues. The V end was cut by 0 bases, the J end by 5 bases, with 11 bases between. Germline CDR1 SGHRS, CDR2 YFSETQ. CDR3 loop: CASSLAGSSTGELFF. The CDR3 DNA is TGCGCCAGCAGCTTGGCCGGGAGTAGTACCGGGGAGCTGTTTTTT. Based on the CDR3 plus reference TRBV5-1 and TRBJ2-2, the full variable domain is KAGVTQTPRYLIKTRGQQVTLSCSPISGHRSVSWYQQTPGQGLQFLFEYFSETQRNKGNFPGRFSGRQFSNSRSEMNVSTLELGDSALYLCASSLAGSSTGELFFGEGSRLTVL.

There are a few counts of this clone. The chain combines TRBV4-2 with TRBJ1-4; 9 bases agree with TRBD1. CDR3 size: 16 residues. With V trimmed by 4 bases and J by 5 bases, 8 bases remained unmatched. Germline lookup yields CDR1 LGHNA and CDR2 YNFKEQ. CDR3 residues: CASSLLPTGGNEKLFF. In DNA form, the CDR3 reads TGTGCCAGCAGCCTCCTACCGACAGGGGGGAATGAAAAACTGTTTTTT.

The chain couples TRBV24-1 to TRBJ2-2; 9 bases align to TRBD1. There are 16 residues in the CDR3. The V and J ends lost 2 bases and 3 bases, in that order; junction bases with no gene match: 3. Per germline, CDR1 KGHDR and CDR2 SFDVKD. CDR3 DNA: TGTGCCACCAGTGATTCACAGGGGGCCGACACCGGGGAGCTGTTTTTT. Translating it yields CATSDSQGADTGELFF.

This chain links TRBV11-3 with TRBJ1-2, with TRBD1 matching 8 bases. Germline CDR1 is SGHNT and CDR2 is YENEEA. CDR3 length equals 13 residues. The V segment lost 7 bases and the J segment 7 bases; nucleotides outside the gene matches: 8. The CDR3 region is CASTRTGIGGYTF. The CDR3 coding sequence is TGTGCCAGCACCCGGACAGGGATAGGTGGCTACACCTTC.

The J gene is TRBJ2-2, the V gene TRBV11-3, with 11 bases that match TRBD2. From germline, CDR1 is SGHNT and CDR2 YENEEA. The V and J ends lost 5 bases and 2 bases, in that order; junction bases with no gene match: 4. The CDR3 loop spans 16 amino acids. This chain's CDR3 is CASSPGTSGNTGELFF. The CDR3 DNA is TGTGCCAGCAGCCCTGGGACTAGCGGTAACACCGGGGAGCTGTTTTTT.

In its sample, this clone was seen once. The rearrangement uses TRBV10-1 and TRBJ1-2; TRBD1 might be the D (5 bases). The CDR3 loop spans 12 amino acids. V was trimmed by 4 bases and J by 5 bases, leaving 8 bases between them. Per germline, CDR1 WNHNN and CDR2 SYGVQD (reference sequence). CDR3: CASSADRYGYTF. The CDR3, as DNA: TGCGCCAGCAGTGCAGACAGATATGGCTACACCTTC.

The chain joins TRBV5-1 to TRBJ2-5, with 7 bases matching TRBD1. Germline values: CDR1 SGHRS, CDR2 YFSETQ. The V and J ends lost 5 bases and 3 bases, in that order; junction bases with no gene match: 4. This CDR3 comprises 13 residues. DNA for the CDR3: TGCGCCAGCAGACTCCAGGGGGAAGAGACCCAGTACTTC. Translated, it gives CASRLQGEETQYF.